This T cell receptor (beta chain) was recorded in a study of T cell changes during pregnancy in multiple sclerosis. Profiling relied on immunoSEQ multiplex PCR, and the TCRdb table lists in-frame clones only, not all of them. The profile shows around 75,000 clones, around 92% of them singletons. The count of this clone is one. Germline V gives CDR1 ENHRY, CDR2 SYGVKD. The CDR3 covers 16 residues. Trimming removed 3 bases from V and 6 bases from J, with 20 bases in between. The receptor's source is a female donor in good health, enrolled as a control in a pregnancy study. The genes are TRBV10-3 and TRBJ1-2; D not certain. The sample in question was peripheral blood, obtained in the first trimester of pregnancy. Here the CDR3 reads CAISDPRRAVSDGYTF. The CDR3 DNA is TGTGCCATCAGTGACCCGCGGCGGGCGGTATCTGATGGCTACACCTTC.